The 14 T cell receptor beta chains given below trace back to one sample, sequenced in a study of neurological immune-mediated disorders (dated by TCRdb to between 2017 and 2020). Library generation was performed with 5' RACE. The instrument was an Illumina HiSeq 2500. TCRdb applied fastp at Q25 and MiXCR to the public reads, then kept only in-frame beta chains. Rows are unified per CDR3 protein, each entry keeping the most common DNA and genes. In this sample the table shows roughly 23,000 distinct CDR3 sequences, under 11% of which occur a single time. The ten largest account for less than 25% of the sample. The sample consisted of PBMCs. The receptors here all came from a woman aged 55-69 years with HTLV-1-associated myelopathy (HAM/TSP).

In its sample, this clonotype was seen a few times. This may arise from a read error, as a much more abundant clone is one base away. V gene TRBV20-1 combines with J gene TRBJ2-7, with TRBD2 matching over 9 bases. Per germline, CDR1 DFQATT and CDR2 SNEGSKA (reference sequence). The CDR3 has 14 residues. J gave up 3 bases and V 4 bases, and 7 bases lay outside the gene matches. The CDR3 sequence: CSATGQAGGYEQYF. The CDR3 nucleotides are TGCAGTGCTACTGGACAAGCGGGGGGCTACGAGCAGTACTTC.

There are many counts of this clonotype. The CDR3, as DNA: TGTGCCACCGGGACAGCGAATCAGCCCCAGCATTTT. This gives the protein CATGTANQPQHF. This chain uses TRBV10-3 with TRBJ1-5, with 7 bases identical to TRBD1. The trim removed 10 bases at V and 4 bases at J, leaving 4 bases unmatched. CDR3 size: 12 residues. Germline CDR1 ENHRY, CDR2 SYGVKD.

Many counts were recorded for this clonotype. The chain recombines TRBV7-2 with TRBJ2-2; 8 nucleotides match TRBD2. The J segment lost 5 bases and the V segment lost 1 base, leaving 6 bases of the junction unmatched. Germline lookup yields CDR1 SGHTA and CDR2 FQGNSA. There are 16 residues in the CDR3. CDR3 protein: CASSLDSSGLTGELFF. The CDR3 DNA reads as TGTGCCAGCAGCTTAGATTCTAGCGGGTTAACCGGGGAGCTGTTTTTT.

In this sample, this clonotype turned up many times. This chain uses TRBV2 with TRBJ2-7; D is unresolved. Trimming pared 7 bases from V and 1 base from J, leaving 17 bases between. The CDR3 contains 15 residues. Germline CDR1 SNHLY, CDR2 FYNNEI. The CDR3 reads CASIDLRRRSYEQYF. The CDR3 nucleotides are TGTGCCAGCATTGACCTCCGGAGACGGTCCTACGAGCAGTACTTC.

About this clonotype itself: One base away lies a much larger clone, so this may be a sequencing read error. The chain recombines TRBV7-6 with TRBJ2-3; 8 positions agree with TRBD2. Germline lookup yields CDR1 SGHVS and CDR2 FNYEAQ. This CDR3 is built from 19 residues. J lost 6 bases, V lost 3 bases, and 20 bases had no gene match. The CDR3 protein is CASSLSVGGLVGPHDTQYF. For the CDR3, the DNA is TGTGCCAGCAGCTTGTCGGTCGGGGGACTAGTGGGGCCGCATGATACGCAGTATTTT.

This clonotype came up many times. V and J are TRBV5-1 and TRBJ2-1; tentative D call: TRBD2 (6 bases). Germline V CDR1 and CDR2: SGHRS, YFSETQ. There are 12 residues in the CDR3. The V gene lost 9 bases and the J gene lost 5 bases, with 12 bases spanning the gap. The CDR3, as DNA: TGCGCCACCCGACTAGGGAACAATGAGCAGTTCTTC. It translates to CATRLGNNEQFF.

This clonotype appeared many times. The chain is built from TRBV5-1 and TRBJ1-2; D perhaps matches TRBD1 (5 bases). Germline-derived CDR1 and CDR2 are SGHRS and YFSETQ. The CDR3 is made up of 14 amino acids. V lost 4 bases, J lost 2 bases, and 12 bases lay in between. DNA of the CDR3: TGCGCCAGCAGCCAGGGACCTGAGAACTATGGCTACACCTTC. Translation: CASSQGPENYGYTF.

The table lists this clonotype with many counts. The chain combines TRBV20-1 with TRBJ2-7; maybe TRBD1 (7 bases). The V end lost 0 bases, the J end lost 0 bases, and 24 bases lay between the germline ends. The CDR3 contains 19 residues. Germline V gene sequence: CDR1 DFQATT, CDR2 SNEGSKA (reference sequence). The CDR3 DNA is TGCAGTGCTAGAGACCTCGGGCAGGGGGGAGACCTAATCTCCTACGAGCAGTACTTC. Protein: CSARDLGQGGDLISYEQYF.

This clonotype was counted ten times or more. As DNA, the CDR3 is TGTGCCAGCAGCTTAGGGGCCCCAGGGGGCAAGCAGTTCTTC. It encodes CASSLGAPGGKQFF. This sequence joins TRBV7-6 and TRBJ2-1; 8 bases are a match to TRBD1. Germline CDR1 and CDR2: SGHVS and FNYEAQ. The CDR3 runs 14 residues. With 1 base clipped from V and 11 bases from J, the junction kept 7 bases outside the gene matches.

At least ten counts were recorded for this clonotype. The rearrangement joins TRBV6-5 to TRBJ2-7, with unresolved D. This CDR3 comprises 14 residues. Trimming took 0 bases from V and 3 from J, leaving 9 bases between them. The germline V gene encodes CDR1 MNHEY and CDR2 SVGAGI. CDR3 sequence (DNA): TGTGCCAGCAGTTACTCGACCAAAGGCTACGAGCAGTACTTC. This sequence encodes CASSYSTKGYEQYF.

This clonotype was counted many times. This chain joins TRBV10-3 and TRBJ2-1; D remains unclear. CDR1 is ENHRY and CDR2 is SYGVKD in the germline V gene. V was cut by 4 bases and J by 5 bases, with 6 bases left in between. The CDR3 totals 12 residues. The CDR3 region is CAISGLNNEQFF. As DNA, the CDR3 is TGTGCCATCAGTGGGTTAAACAATGAGCAGTTCTTC.

This clonotype was detected many times. This chain connects TRBV30 to TRBJ2-3, with 9 bases matching TRBD1. Per germline, CDR1 GTSNPN and CDR2 SVGIG (reference sequence). CDR3 length: 14 amino acids. V lost 0 bases and J lost 5; bases outside the gene matches: 3. The CDR3 sequence: CAWSVGQGVDTQYF. The CDR3 region has the DNA TGTGCCTGGAGTGTGGGACAGGGAGTAGATACGCAGTATTTT.

This clonotype appeared many times. CDR3 coding DNA: TGCAGTGCTAGGAGGGGCGGGGGAAACAATGAGCAGTTCTTC. Translation gives CSARRGGGNNEQFF. The chain joins TRBV20-1 to TRBJ2-1, with TRBD2 matching 7 bases. The CDR3 is 14 amino acids. Germline assignment: CDR1 DFQATT and CDR2 SNEGSKA (reference sequence). After removal of 3 bases from V and 5 bases from J, the junction contained 7 bases not matched to a gene.

The V call is TRBV5-1, the J call TRBJ2-6; D tentatively fits TRBD1 or TRBD2 (5 bases each). The CDR3 has 15 residues. V was shortened by 3 bases and J by 2 bases, with 9 bases between the two germline ends. The germline CDR1 and CDR2 sequences are SGHRS and YFSETQ. CDR3 sequence: CASSSGATGANVLTF. The CDR3, as DNA: TGCGCCAGCAGCTCCGGGGCTACTGGGGCCAACGTCCTGACTTTC.